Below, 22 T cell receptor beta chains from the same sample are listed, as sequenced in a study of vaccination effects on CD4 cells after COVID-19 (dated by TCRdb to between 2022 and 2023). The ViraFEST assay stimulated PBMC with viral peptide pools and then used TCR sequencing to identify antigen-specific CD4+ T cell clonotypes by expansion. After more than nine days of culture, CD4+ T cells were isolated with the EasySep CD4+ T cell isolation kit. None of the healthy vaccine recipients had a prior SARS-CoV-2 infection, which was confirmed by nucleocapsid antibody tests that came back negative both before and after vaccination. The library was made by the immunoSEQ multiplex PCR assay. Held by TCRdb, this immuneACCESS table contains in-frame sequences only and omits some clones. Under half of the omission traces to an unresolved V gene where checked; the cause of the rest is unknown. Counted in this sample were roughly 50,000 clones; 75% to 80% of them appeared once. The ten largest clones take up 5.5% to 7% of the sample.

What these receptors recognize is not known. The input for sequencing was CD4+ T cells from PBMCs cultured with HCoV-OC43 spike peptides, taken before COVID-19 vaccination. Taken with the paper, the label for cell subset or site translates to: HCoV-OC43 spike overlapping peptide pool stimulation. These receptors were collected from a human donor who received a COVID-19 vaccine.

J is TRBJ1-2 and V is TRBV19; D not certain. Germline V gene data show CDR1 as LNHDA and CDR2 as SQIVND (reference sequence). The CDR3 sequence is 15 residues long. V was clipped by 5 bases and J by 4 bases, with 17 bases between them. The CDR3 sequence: CASSLVQEPSYGYTF. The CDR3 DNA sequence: TGTGCCAGTAGTCTGGTTCAGGAACCATCCTATGGCTACACCTTC.

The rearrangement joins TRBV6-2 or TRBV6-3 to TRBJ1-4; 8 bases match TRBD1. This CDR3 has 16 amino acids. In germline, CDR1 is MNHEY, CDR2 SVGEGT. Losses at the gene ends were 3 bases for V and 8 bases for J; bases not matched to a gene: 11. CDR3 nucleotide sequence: TGTGCCAGCAGTTATGGGACAGGCGCATATTCCGAAAAACTGTTTTTT. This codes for CASSYGTGAYSEKLFF.

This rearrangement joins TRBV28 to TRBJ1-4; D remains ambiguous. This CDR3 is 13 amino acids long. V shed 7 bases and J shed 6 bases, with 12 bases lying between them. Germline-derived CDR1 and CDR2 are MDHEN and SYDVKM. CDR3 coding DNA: TGTGCCAGCATCAAAGAGTGGGATGAAAAACTGTTTTTT. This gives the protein CASIKEWDEKLFF.

The CDR3 sequence: CATSDRGPGNQPQHF. The CDR3 region has the DNA TGTGCCACCAGTGATAGGGGGCCGGGCAATCAGCCCCAGCATTTT. This sequence joins TRBV24-1 and TRBJ1-5; 7 bases map to TRBD1. Germline assignment: CDR1 KGHDR and CDR2 SFDVKD. The CDR3 is 15 residues long. The V segment lost 3 bases and the J segment 2 bases; nucleotides outside the gene matches: 3.

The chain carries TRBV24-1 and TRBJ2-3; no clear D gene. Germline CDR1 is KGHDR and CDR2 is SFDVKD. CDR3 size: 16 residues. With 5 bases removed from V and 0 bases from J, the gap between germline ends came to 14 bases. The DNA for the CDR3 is TGTGCCACCAGTGCCAGTCCAATTTCTAGCACAGATACGCAGTATTTT. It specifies CATSASPISSTDTQYF.

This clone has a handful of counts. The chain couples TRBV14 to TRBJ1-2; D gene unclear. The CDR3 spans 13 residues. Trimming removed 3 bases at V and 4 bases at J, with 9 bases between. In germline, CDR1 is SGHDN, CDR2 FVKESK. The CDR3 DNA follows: TGTGCCAGCAGCCATACGAGGTCCTATGGCTACACCTTC. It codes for CASSHTRSYGYTF.

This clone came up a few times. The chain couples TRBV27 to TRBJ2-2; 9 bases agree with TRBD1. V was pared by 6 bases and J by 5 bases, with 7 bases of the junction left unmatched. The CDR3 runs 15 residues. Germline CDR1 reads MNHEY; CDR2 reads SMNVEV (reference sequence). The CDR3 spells CASSRNRGRTGELFF. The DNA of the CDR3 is TGTGCCAGCAGCCGGAACAGGGGGCGGACCGGGGAGCTGTTTTTT.

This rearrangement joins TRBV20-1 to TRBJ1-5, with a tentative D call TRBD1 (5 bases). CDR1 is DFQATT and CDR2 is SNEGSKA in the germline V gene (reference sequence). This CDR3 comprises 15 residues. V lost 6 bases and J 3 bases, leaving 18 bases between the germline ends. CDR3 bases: TGCAGTGCGAGTAGGGCAGGGACCGTCAATCAGCCCCAGCATTTT. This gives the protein CSASRAGTVNQPQHF.

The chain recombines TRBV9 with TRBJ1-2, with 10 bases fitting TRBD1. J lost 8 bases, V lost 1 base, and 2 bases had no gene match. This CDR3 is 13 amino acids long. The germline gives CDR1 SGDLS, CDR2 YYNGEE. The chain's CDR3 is CASSVRDRGGYTF. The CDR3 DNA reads TGTGCCAGCAGCGTACGGGACAGGGGCGGCTACACCTTC. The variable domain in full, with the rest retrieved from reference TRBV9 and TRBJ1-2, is DSGVTQTPKHLITATGQRVTLRCSPRSGDLSVYWYQQSLDQGLQFLIQYYNGEERAKGNILERFSAQQFPDLHSELNLSSLELGDSALYFCASSVRDRGGYTFGSGTRLTVV.

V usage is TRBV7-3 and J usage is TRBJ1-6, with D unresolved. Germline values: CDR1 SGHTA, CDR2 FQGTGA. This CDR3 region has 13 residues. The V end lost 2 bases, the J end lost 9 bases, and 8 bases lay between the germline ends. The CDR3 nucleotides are TGTGCCAGCAGCTTAGGACTGTCTTCACCCCTCCACTTT. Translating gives CASSLGLSSPLHF.

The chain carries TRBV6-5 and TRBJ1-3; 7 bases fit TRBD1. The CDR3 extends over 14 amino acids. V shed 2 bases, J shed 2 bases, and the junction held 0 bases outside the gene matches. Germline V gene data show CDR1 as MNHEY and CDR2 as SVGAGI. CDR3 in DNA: TGTGCCAGCAGTTACGACAGGGCTGGAAACACCATATATTTT. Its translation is CASSYDRAGNTIYF.

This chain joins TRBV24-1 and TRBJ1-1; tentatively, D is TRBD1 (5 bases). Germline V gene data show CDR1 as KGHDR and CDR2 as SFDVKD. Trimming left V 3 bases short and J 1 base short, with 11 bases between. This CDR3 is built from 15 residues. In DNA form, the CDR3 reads TGTGCCACCAGTGATCCCGGGACTGGGAACACTGAAGCTTTCTTT. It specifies CATSDPGTGNTEAFF.

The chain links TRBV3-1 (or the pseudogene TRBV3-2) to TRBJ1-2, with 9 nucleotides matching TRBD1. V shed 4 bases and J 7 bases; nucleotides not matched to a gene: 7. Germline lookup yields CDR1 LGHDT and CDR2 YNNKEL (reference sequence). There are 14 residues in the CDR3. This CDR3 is CASSLQTGGSGYTF. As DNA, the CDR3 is TGTGCCAGCAGCCTCCAAACAGGGGGCTCTGGCTACACCTTC.

CDR3 residues: CASSPGAGGEETQYF. CDR3 nucleotides: TGCGCCAGCAGCCCGGGAGCGGGGGGCGAAGAGACCCAGTACTTC. This chain joins TRBV5-1 and TRBJ2-5; TRBD2 agrees at 9 bases. Germline loops: CDR1 SGHRS, CDR2 YFSETQ. The V segment lost 4 bases and the J segment 3 bases; nucleotides outside the gene matches: 7. This CDR3 has 15 residues.

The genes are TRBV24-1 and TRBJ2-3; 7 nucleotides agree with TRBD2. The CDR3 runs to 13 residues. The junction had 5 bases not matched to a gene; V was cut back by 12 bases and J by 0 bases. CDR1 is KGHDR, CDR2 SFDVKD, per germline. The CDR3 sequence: CAAAGVSTDTQYF. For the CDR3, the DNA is TGTGCCGCGGCGGGGGTAAGCACAGATACGCAGTATTTT.

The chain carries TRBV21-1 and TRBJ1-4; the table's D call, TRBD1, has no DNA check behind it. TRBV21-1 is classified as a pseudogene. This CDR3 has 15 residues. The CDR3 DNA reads TGTGCCAGCAGCAAAGTTTGGGACAGCGATGAAAAACTGTTTTTT. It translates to CASSKVWDSDEKLFF.

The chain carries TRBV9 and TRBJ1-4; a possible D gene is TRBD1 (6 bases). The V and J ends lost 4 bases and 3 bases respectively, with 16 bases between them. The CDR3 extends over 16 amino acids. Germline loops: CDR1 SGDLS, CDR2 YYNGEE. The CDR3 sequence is CASSRRDTPANEKLFF. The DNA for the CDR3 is TGTGCCAGCAGCAGACGGGACACTCCCGCTAATGAAAAACTGTTTTTT.

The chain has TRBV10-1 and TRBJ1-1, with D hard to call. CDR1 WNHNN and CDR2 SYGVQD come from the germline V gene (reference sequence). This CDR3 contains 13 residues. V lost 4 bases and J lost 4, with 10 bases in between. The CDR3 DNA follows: TGCGCCAGCAGTGTATCAGTAGGCACTGAAGCTTTCTTT. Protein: CASSVSVGTEAFF.

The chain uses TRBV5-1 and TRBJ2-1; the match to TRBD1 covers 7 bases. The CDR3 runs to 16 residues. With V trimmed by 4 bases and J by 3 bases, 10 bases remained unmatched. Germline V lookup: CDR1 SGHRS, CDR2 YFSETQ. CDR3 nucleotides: TGCGCCAGCAGCGGATCAGGGGGAAACGTCTACAATGAGCAGTTCTTC. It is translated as CASSGSGGNVYNEQFF.

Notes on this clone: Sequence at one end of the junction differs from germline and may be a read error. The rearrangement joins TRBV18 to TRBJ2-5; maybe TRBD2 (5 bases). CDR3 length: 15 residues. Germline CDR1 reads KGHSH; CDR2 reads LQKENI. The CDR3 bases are TGTGCCAGCTCACAAGGAGGTTTGAGAAGAGAGGCCCAGTACTTC. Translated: CASSQGGLRREAQYF.

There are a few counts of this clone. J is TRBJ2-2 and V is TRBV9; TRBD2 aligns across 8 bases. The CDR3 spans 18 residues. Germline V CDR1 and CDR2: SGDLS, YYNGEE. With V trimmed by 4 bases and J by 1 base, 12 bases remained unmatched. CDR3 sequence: CASSPLGAGGRNTGELFF. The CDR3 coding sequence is TGTGCCAGCAGCCCGCTTGGGGCGGGGGGCCGGAACACCGGGGAGCTGTTTTTT.

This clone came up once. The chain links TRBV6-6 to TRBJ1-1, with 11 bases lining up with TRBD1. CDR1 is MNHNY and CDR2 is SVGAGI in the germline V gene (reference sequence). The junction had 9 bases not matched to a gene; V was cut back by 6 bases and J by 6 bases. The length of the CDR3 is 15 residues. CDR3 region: CASRNPGQGASEAFF. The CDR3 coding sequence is TGTGCCAGCAGAAACCCCGGACAGGGGGCCTCTGAAGCTTTCTTT.